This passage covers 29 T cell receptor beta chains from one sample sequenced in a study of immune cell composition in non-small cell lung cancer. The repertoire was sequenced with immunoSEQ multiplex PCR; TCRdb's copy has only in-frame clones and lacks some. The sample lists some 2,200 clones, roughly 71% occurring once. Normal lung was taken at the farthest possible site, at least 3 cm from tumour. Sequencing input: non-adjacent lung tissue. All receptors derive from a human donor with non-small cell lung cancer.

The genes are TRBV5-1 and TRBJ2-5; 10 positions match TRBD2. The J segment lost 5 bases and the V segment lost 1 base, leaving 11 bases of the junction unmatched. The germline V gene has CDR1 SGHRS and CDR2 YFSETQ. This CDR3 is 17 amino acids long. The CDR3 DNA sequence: TGCGCCAGCAGCTTGAATCCTAGCGGGAGTGGGTGGGAGACCCAGTACTTC. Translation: CASSLNPSGSGWETQYF.

CDR3 coding DNA: TGTGCCAGCAGCTTAATACACGCTGAGCAGTTCTTC. It translates to CASSLIHAEQFF. The chain joins TRBV7-6 to TRBJ2-1; the D is unclear. The germline V gene has CDR1 SGHVS and CDR2 FNYEAQ. The CDR3 contains 12 residues. Trimming removed 2 bases from V and 9 bases from J, with 8 bases in between. Filled out from reference TRBV7-6 and TRBJ2-1, the complete variable domain reads GAGVSQSPRYKVTKRGQDVALRCDPISGHVSLYWYRQALGQGPEFLTYFNYEAQQDKSGLPNDRFSAERPEGSISTLTIQRTEQRDSAMYRCASSLIHAEQFFGPGTRLTVL.

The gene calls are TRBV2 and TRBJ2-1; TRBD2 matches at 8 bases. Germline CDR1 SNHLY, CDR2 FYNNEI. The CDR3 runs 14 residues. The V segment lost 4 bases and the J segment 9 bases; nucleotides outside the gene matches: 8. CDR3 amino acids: CASSVEAGDSEQFF. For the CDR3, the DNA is TGTGCCAGCAGTGTAGAAGCGGGAGATAGTGAGCAGTTCTTC.

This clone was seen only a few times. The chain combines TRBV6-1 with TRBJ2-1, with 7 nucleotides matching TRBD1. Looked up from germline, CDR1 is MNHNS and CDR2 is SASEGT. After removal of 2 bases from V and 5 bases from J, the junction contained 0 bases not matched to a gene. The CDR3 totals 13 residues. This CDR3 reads CASSETGDNEQFF. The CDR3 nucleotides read TGTGCCAGCAGTGAAACAGGGGACAATGAGCAGTTCTTC.

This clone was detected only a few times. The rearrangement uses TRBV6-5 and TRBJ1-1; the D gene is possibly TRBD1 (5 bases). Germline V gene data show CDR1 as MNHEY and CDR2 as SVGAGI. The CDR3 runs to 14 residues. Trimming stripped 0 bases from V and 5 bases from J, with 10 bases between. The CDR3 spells CASSYSYQGTEAFF. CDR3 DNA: TGTGCCAGCAGTTACTCATACCAGGGTACTGAAGCTTTCTTT.

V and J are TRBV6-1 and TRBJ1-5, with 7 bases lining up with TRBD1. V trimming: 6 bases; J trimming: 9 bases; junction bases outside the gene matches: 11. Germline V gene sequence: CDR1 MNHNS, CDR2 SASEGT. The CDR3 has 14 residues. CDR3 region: CASSLDRTRGPQHF. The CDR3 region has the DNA TGTGCCAGCAGCCTGGACAGGACGCGTGGGCCCCAGCATTTT.

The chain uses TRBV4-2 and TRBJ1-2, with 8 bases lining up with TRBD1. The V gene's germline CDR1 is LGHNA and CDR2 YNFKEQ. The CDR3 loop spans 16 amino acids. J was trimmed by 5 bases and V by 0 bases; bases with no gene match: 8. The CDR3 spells CASSQDRAGGVYGYTF. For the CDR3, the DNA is TGTGCCAGCAGCCAAGATCGGGCAGGGGGCGTGTATGGCTACACCTTC.

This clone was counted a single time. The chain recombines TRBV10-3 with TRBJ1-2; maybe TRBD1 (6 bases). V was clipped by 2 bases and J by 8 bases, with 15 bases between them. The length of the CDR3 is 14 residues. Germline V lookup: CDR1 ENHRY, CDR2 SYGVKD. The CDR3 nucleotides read TGTGCCATCAGTGAGGTCCCCGACAGGAGCGGCTACACCTTC. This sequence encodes CAISEVPDRSGYTF.

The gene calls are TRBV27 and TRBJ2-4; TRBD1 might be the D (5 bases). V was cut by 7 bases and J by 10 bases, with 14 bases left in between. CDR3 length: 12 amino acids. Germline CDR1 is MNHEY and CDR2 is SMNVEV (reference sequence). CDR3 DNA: TGTGCCAGCACCTCCTCCAGGGAAATTCAGTACTTC. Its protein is CASTSSREIQYF.

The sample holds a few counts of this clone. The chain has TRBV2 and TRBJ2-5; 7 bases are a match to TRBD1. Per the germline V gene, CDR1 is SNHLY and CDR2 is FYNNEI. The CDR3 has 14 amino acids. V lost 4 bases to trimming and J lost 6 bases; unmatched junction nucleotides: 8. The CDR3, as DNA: TGTGCCAGCAGTGCTGGGACAGTCCAGAAGACCCAGTACTTC. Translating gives CASSAGTVQKTQYF. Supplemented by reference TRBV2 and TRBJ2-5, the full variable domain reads EPEVTQTPSHQVTQMGQEVILRCVPISNHLYFYWYRQILGQKVEFLVSFYNNEISEKSEIFDDQFSVERPDGSNFTLKIRSTKLEDSAMYFCASSAGTVQKTQYFGPGTRLLVL.

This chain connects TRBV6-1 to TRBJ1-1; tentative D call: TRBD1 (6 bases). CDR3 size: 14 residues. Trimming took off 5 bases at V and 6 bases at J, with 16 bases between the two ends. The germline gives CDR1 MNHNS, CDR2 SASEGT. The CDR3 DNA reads TGTGCCAGCAGTCGGGACATGGACTCGGCTGAAGCTTTCTTT. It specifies CASSRDMDSAEAFF.

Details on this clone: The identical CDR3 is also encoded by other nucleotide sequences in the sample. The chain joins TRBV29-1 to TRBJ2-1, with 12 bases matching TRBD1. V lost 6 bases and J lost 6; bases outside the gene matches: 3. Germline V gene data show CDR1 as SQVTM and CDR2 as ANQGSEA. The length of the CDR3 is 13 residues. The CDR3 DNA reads TGCAGCGTCACGGGACAGGGGGCCAATGAGCAGTTCTTC. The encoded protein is CSVTGQGANEQFF.

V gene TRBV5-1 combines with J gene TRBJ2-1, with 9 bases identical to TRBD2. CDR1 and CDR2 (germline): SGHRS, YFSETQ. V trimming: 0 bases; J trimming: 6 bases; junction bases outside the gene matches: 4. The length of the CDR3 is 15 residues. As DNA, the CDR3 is TGCGCCAGCAGCTTGGTAGCGGGAGAGGTCAATGAGCAGTTCTTC. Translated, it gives CASSLVAGEVNEQFF.

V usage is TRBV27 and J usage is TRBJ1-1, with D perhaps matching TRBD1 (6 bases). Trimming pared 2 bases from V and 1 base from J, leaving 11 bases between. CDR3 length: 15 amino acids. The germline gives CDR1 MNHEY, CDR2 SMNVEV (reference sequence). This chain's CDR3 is CASSLLAGANTEAFF. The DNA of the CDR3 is TGTGCCAGCAGTTTACTAGCGGGGGCGAACACTGAAGCTTTCTTT.

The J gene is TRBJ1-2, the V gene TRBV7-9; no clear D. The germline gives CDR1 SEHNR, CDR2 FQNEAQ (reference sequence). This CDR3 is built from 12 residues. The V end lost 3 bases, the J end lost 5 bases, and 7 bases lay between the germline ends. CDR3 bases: TGTGCCAGCAGCTTGACTGAATATGGCTACACCTTC. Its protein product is CASSLTEYGYTF.

In DNA, the CDR3 is TGCAGCGTTGACAGGGACACTGAAGCTTTCTTT. Amino acids: CSVDRDTEAFF. The chain joins TRBV29-1 to TRBJ1-1; weak D call: TRBD1 (5 bases). V was cut by 3 bases and J by 3 bases, with 5 bases left in between. The germline CDR1 and CDR2 sequences are SQVTM and ANQGSEA. The CDR3 is 11 residues long.

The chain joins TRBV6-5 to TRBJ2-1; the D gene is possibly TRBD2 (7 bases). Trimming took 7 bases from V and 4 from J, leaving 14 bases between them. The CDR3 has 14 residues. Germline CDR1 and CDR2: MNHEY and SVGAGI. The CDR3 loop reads CASTLRGAYNEQFF. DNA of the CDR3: TGTGCCAGCACCCTACGGGGGGCTTACAATGAGCAGTTCTTC.

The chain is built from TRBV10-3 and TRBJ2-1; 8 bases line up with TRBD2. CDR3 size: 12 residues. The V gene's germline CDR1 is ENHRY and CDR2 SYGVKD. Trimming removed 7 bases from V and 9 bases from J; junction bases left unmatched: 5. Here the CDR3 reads CAITPAGGEQFF. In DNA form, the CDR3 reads TGTGCCATCACTCCGGCGGGGGGTGAGCAGTTCTTC.

CDR3 bases: TGTGCCAGCAGTGAAGGCGAGGGGGGGGATCAGCCCCAGCATTTT. Its protein is CASSEGEGGDQPQHF. V gene TRBV6-1 combines with J gene TRBJ1-5; D might be TRBD1 (6 bases). The CDR3 runs 15 residues. Trimming pared 1 base from V and 5 bases from J, leaving 12 bases between. Germline loops: CDR1 MNHNS, CDR2 SASEGT.

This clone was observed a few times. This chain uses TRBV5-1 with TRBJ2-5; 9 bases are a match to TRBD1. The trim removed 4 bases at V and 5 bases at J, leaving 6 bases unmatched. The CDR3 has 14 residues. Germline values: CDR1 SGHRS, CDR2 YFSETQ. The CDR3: CASSPRQGEETQYF. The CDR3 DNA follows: TGCGCCAGCAGCCCTAGACAGGGGGAGGAGACCCAGTACTTC.

CDR3 coding DNA: TGCGCCAGCAGTGACCCCTCGGCGGGAGGGTCCTACAATGAGCAGTTCTTC. This encodes CASSDPSAGGSYNEQFF. This rearrangement joins TRBV10-1 to TRBJ2-1, with TRBD2 matching 9 bases. The V segment lost 3 bases and the J segment 1 base; nucleotides outside the gene matches: 7. The CDR3 sequence is 17 residues long. The germline gives CDR1 WNHNN, CDR2 SYGVQD (reference sequence).

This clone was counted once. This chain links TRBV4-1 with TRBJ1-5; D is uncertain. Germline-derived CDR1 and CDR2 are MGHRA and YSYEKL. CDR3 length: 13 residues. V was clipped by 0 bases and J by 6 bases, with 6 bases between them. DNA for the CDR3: TGCGCCAGCAGCCAAGATCGGGGTCAGCCCCAGCATTTT. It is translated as CASSQDRGQPQHF.

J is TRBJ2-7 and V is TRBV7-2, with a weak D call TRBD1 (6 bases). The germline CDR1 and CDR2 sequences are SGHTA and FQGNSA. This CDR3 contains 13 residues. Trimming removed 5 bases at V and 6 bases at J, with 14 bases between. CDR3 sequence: CASSQGQILEQYF. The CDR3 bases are TGTGCCAGCAGCCAAGGACAGATACTCGAGCAGTACTTC.

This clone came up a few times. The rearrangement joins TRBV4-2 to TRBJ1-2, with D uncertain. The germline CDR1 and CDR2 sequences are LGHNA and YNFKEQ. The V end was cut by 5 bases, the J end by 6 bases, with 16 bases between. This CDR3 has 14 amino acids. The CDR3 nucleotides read TGTGCCAGCAGCTTCGATAACTCCGGGGATGGCTACACCTTC. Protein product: CASSFDNSGDGYTF.

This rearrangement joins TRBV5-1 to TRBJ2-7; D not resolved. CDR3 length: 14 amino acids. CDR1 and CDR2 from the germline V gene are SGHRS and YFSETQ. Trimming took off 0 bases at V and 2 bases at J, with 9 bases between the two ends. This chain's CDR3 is CASSLDLQTYEQYF. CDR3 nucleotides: TGCGCCAGCAGCTTGGATCTTCAGACCTACGAGCAGTACTTC. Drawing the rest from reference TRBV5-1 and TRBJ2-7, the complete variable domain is KAGVTQTPRYLIKTRGQQVTLSCSPISGHRSVSWYQQTPGQGLQFLFEYFSETQRNKGNFPGRFSGRQFSNSRSEMNVSTLELGDSALYLCASSLDLQTYEQYFGPGTRLTVT.

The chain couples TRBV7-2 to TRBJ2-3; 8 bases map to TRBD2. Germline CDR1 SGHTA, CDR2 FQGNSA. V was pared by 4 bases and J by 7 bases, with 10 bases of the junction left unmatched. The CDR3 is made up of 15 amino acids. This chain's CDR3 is CASSSGLVSSHTQYF. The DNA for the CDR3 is TGTGCCAGCAGCTCGGGACTAGTAAGTTCCCATACGCAGTATTTT.

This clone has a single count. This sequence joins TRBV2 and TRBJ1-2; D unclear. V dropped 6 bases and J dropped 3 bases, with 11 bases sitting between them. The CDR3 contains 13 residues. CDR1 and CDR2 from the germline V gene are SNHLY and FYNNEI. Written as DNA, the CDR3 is TGTGCCAGCAGGGCGGAGGGCGACTATGGCTACACCTTC. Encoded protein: CASRAEGDYGYTF.

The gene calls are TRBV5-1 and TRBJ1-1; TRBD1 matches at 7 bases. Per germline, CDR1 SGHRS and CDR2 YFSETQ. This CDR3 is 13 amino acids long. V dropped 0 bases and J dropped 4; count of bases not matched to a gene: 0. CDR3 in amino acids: CASSLDRGTEAFF. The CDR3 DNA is TGCGCCAGCAGCTTGGACAGGGGCACTGAAGCTTTCTTT.

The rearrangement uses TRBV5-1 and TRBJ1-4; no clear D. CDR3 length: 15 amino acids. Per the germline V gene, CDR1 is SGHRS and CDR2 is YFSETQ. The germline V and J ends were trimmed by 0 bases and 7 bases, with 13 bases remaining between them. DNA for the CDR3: TGCGCCAGCAGCTTGGATGGTGCGAGGGCTGAAAAACTGTTTTTT. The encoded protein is CASSLDGARAEKLFF.